The 2 T cell receptor beta chains below come from one sample, sequenced in a study of long-term antiretroviral therapy in people with HIV. Sequencing used immunoSEQ v3.0 at survey level. Some clones are missing from TCRdb's copy, which holds only in-frame ones; the method was immunoSEQ multiplex PCR. The sample carries under 40,000 clones, 82% recorded once. This material consisted of unsorted PBMCs, taken 0.3 years after starting antiretroviral therapy. The receptors were sampled from a young man with HIV.

V is TRBV7-8 and J is TRBJ2-3, with D perhaps matching TRBD1 or TRBD2 (5 bases each). CDR3 length: 14 residues. CDR1 is SGHVS, CDR2 FQNEAQ, per germline. V was trimmed by 5 bases and J by 1 base, leaving 10 bases between them. The CDR3 protein is CASSMRDGTDTQYF. CDR3 in DNA: TGTGCCAGCAGCATGAGGGACGGCACAGATACGCAGTATTTT.

V gene TRBV15 combines with J gene TRBJ2-7, with no clear D. Trimming removed 0 bases from V and 2 bases from J, with 8 bases in between. Germline V CDR1 and CDR2: LNHNV, YYDKDF (reference sequence). CDR3 length: 14 residues. In DNA form, the CDR3 reads TGTGCCACCAGCAGAGATCAGGCAGCCTACGAGCAGTACTTC. As protein: CATSRDQAAYEQYF.